The 17 T cell receptor beta chains below all came from one sample that was sequenced in a study of human T cells and chemical hapten exposure. Time point defined: patch test 3, about 24 weeks after DPC sensitization. The treatment is: therapeutic diphenylcyclopropenone sensitization with weekly scalp DPC. Via MiXCR, TCRdb re-called the RACE reads, giving one row per CDR3 protein. The data contain tens of thousands of distinct CDR3 sequences, over 10% of them singletons. Source: whole blood, taken in connection with sensitization to the hapten diphenylcyclopropenone (DPC). These receptor sequences come from a man aged 25-45 years with alopecia areata. Some clones in this sample may be carry-over from other donors' samples.

This clonotype came up many times. The chain has TRBV5-1 and TRBJ1-5, with D possibly TRBD1 on 5 matching bases. Germline loops: CDR1 SGHRS, CDR2 YFSETQ. This CDR3 is 10 amino acids long. As DNA, the CDR3 is TGCGGGGACTCCAAACAGCCCCAGCATTTT. Protein sequence: CGDSKQPQHF.

This clonotype was counted ten times or more. This rearrangement joins TRBV20-1 to TRBJ2-5; 9 bases match TRBD2. The CDR3 consists of 16 residues. The V and J ends lost 6 bases and 0 bases, in that order; junction bases with no gene match: 11. CDR1 is DFQATT and CDR2 is SNEGSKA in the germline V gene (reference sequence). In DNA, the CDR3 is TGCAGTGCCGGTGGCGCTAGCGGGGCCGACCAAGAGACCCAGTACTTC. Translation gives CSAGGASGADQETQYF.

This clonotype was found many times. The chain joins TRBV12-3 or TRBV12-4 to TRBJ2-7, with D possibly being TRBD1 (5 bases). V was shortened by 0 bases and J by 1 base, with 7 bases between the two germline ends. The length of the CDR3 is 14 residues. CDR3 coding DNA: TGTGCCAGCAGTTTAGCGGGGCCTTCCTACGAGCAGTACTTC. Protein product: CASSLAGPSYEQYF.

The chain links TRBV20-1 to TRBJ1-1; D remains unclear. Trimming left V 1 base short and J 4 bases short, with 13 bases between. This CDR3 is built from 14 residues. Germline values: CDR1 DFQATT, CDR2 SNEGSKA (reference sequence). The CDR3 spells CSARAGLRGTEAFF. The CDR3 nucleotides are TGCAGTGCTAGAGCAGGACTCCGGGGCACTGAAGCTTTCTTT.

This clonotype was seen a handful of times. V usage is TRBV6-5 and J usage is TRBJ1-1; 7 bases line up with TRBD1. Trimming took 7 bases from V and 12 from J; bases not matched to a gene: 17. CDR3 size: 14 residues. CDR1 and CDR2 from the germline V gene are MNHEY and SVGAGI. CDR3 sequence (DNA): TGTGCCAGCACGCACACTAAGGGGGCGAGGATAACTTTCTTT. Amino acid sequence: CASTHTKGARITFF.

J is TRBJ2-1 and V is TRBV6-6; weak D call: TRBD1 (5 bases). The CDR3 runs 16 residues. Germline V gene data show CDR1 as MNHNY and CDR2 as SVGAGI (reference sequence). Trimming took off 6 bases at V and 0 bases at J, with 15 bases between the two ends. CDR3 in DNA: TGTGCCAGCAGCCCCTTTGGACAAAACTCCTACAATGAGCAGTTCTTC. This encodes CASSPFGQNSYNEQFF.

This clonotype was counted ten times or more. This chain's CDR3 is CASSAQLNTEAFF. The CDR3 DNA reads as TGTGCCAGCAGCGCCCAATTGAACACTGAAGCTTTCTTT. The V call is TRBV11-2, the J call TRBJ1-1; the D is unclear. The CDR3 has 13 residues. Trimming pared 5 bases from V and 0 bases from J, leaving 7 bases between. CDR1 is SGHAT, CDR2 FQNNGV, per germline.

This clonotype was observed a handful of times. The CDR3 DNA follows: TGTGCCAGCGAACAGGCGAACACTGAAGCTTTCTTT. This translates into CASEQANTEAFF. This chain joins TRBV28 and TRBJ1-1, with D maybe TRBD1 (5 bases). The germline gives CDR1 MDHEN, CDR2 SYDVKM. The V and J ends lost 8 bases and 1 base respectively, with 8 bases between them. The CDR3 runs to 12 residues.

This clonotype came up many times. The chain is built from TRBV28 and TRBJ2-7; D remains unclear. CDR1 is MDHEN, CDR2 SYDVKM, per germline. The length of the CDR3 is 11 residues. The germline V and J ends were trimmed by 4 bases and 4 bases, with 5 bases remaining between them. CDR3: CASSSPYEQYF. CDR3 DNA: TGTGCCAGCAGTTCCCCTTACGAGCAGTACTTC.

Ten or more counts support this clonotype. CDR3 sequence reads: CASSYSGGLGQPQHF. CDR3 nucleotide sequence: TGTGCCAGCAGTTACTCTGGGGGGCTGGGTCAGCCCCAGCATTTT. This chain connects TRBV6-6 to TRBJ1-5; tentatively, D is TRBD1 (6 bases). The CDR3 is made up of 15 amino acids. V gave up 0 bases and J gave up 6 bases, with 12 bases separating them. The germline CDR1 and CDR2 sequences are MNHNY and SVGAGI (reference sequence).

This clonotype was seen ten or more times. The gene calls are TRBV27 and TRBJ2-3; TRBD1 matches at 8 bases. Trimming took 5 bases from V and 5 from J; bases not matched to a gene: 12. The CDR3 length is 16 residues. Germline lookup yields CDR1 MNHEY and CDR2 SMNVEV (reference sequence). The chain's CDR3 is CASSPRDRFYGDTQYF. The DNA of the CDR3 is TGTGCCAGCAGTCCCCGGGACAGGTTTTATGGAGATACGCAGTATTTT.

This clonotype has a handful of counts. The chain combines TRBV9 with TRBJ1-2; D is unresolved. V dropped 9 bases and J dropped 8 bases, with 14 bases sitting between them. Looked up from germline, CDR1 is SGDLS and CDR2 is YYNGEE. The CDR3 sequence is 11 residues long. In DNA, the CDR3 is TGTGCCACCCACGGGTTGAAGGGCTACACCTTC. Translating it yields CATHGLKGYTF. The variable domain in full, completed from reference TRBV9 and TRBJ1-2, reads DSGVTQTPKHLITATGQRVTLRCSPRSGDLSVYWYQQSLDQGLQFLIQYYNGEERAKGNILERFSAQQFPDLHSELNLSSLELGDSALYFCATHGLKGYTFGSGTRLTVV.

This clonotype was seen many times. The genes are TRBV7-6 and TRBJ2-2; weak D call: TRBD2 (7 bases). This CDR3 contains 16 residues. CDR1 is SGHVS, CDR2 FNYEAQ, per germline. Trimming left V 7 bases short and J 0 bases short, with 15 bases between. This CDR3 is CASTRSGGPNTGELFF. The CDR3 region has the DNA TGTGCCAGCACCCGTTCCGGGGGGCCGAACACCGGGGAGCTGTTTTTT.

This clonotype was counted only a few times. This chain uses TRBV3-1 with TRBJ1-1; the match to TRBD1 covers 7 bases. In germline, CDR1 is LGHDT, CDR2 YNNKEL (reference sequence). V was clipped by 5 bases and J by 2 bases; unmatched bases: 8. The CDR3 contains 15 residues. This CDR3 is CASSFRQGGNTEAFF. The CDR3 region has the DNA TGTGCCAGCAGCTTTCGACAGGGAGGCAACACTGAAGCTTTCTTT.

This clonotype was seen more than once but under ten times. The genes are TRBV27 and TRBJ1-5; D is ambiguous. CDR3 length: 14 amino acids. Germline assignment: CDR1 MNHEY and CDR2 SMNVEV (reference sequence). V was pared by 6 bases and J by 3 bases, with 12 bases between. CDR3 residues: CASRSGSPNQPQHF. CDR3 nucleotides: TGTGCCAGCAGGTCGGGGAGCCCCAATCAGCCCCAGCATTTT.

This clonotype was detected many times. The V gene is TRBV18, the J gene TRBJ2-4; tentatively, D is TRBD1 (6 bases). Germline values: CDR1 KGHSH, CDR2 LQKENI. The CDR3 spans 17 residues. V lost 0 bases, J lost 1 base, and 13 bases lay in between. The CDR3 sequence: CASSPPQGTAAKNIQYF. The CDR3 bases are TGTGCCAGCTCACCACCACAGGGTACTGCGGCCAAAAACATTCAGTACTTC.

Ten or more counts support this clonotype. V is TRBV12-3 or TRBV12-4 and J is TRBJ2-1, with D maybe TRBD2 (5 bases). Trimming took 6 bases from V and 6 from J, leaving 9 bases between them. The CDR3 totals 12 residues. The CDR3 loop reads CASRDFFNEQFF. The CDR3 bases are TGTGCCAGCAGGGACTTTTTCAATGAGCAGTTCTTC.